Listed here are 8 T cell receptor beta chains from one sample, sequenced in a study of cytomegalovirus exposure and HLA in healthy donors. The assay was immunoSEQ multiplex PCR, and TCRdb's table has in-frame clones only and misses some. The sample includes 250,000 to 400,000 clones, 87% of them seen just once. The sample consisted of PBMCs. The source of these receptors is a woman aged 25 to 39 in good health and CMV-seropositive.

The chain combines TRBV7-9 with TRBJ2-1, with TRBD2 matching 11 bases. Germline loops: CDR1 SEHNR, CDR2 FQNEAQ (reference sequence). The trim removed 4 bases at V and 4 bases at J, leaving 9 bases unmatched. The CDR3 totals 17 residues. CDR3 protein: CASSYTRGLAVYNEQFF. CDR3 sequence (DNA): TGTGCCAGCAGCTATACCCGGGGACTAGCGGTTTACAATGAGCAGTTCTTC.

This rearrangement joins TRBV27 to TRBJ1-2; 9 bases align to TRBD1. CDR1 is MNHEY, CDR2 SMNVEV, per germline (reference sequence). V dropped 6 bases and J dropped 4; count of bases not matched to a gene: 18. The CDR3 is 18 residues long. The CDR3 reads CASRNRVVTMDRGYGYTF. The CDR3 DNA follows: TGTGCCAGCAGAAATAGAGTGGTAACGATGGACAGGGGCTATGGCTACACCTTC.

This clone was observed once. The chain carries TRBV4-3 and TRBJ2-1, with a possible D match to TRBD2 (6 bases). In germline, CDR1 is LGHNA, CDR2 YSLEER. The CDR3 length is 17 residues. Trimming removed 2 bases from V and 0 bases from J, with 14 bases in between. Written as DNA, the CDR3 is TGCGCCAGCAGCCAAAAAACGGGACTTTACTCCTACAATGAGCAGTTCTTC. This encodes CASSQKTGLYSYNEQFF.

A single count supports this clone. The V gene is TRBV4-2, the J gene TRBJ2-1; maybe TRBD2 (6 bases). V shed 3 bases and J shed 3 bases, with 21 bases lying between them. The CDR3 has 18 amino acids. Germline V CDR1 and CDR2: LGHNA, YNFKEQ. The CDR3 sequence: CASSQLRDLQIFYNEQFF. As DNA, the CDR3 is TGTGCCAGCAGCCAGTTGCGGGACTTACAAATCTTCTACAATGAGCAGTTCTTC.

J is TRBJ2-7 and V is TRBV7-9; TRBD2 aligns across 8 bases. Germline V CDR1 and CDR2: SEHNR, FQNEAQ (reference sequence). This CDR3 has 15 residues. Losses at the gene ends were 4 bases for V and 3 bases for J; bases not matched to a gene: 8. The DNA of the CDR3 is TGTGCCAGCAGCTCCAGACTAGCGCCGCGCTACGAGCAGTACTTC. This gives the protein CASSSRLAPRYEQYF.

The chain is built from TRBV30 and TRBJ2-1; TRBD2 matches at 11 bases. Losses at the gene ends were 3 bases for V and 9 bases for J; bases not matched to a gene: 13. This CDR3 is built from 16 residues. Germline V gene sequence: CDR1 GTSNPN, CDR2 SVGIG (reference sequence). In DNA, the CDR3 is TGTGCCTGGAGGGACCTAGCGGGGGGCCCCACCAGTGAGCAGTTCTTC. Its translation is CAWRDLAGGPTSEQFF. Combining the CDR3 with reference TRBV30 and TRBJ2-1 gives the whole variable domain SQTIHQWPATLVQPVGSPLSLECTVEGTSNPNLYWYRQAAGRGLQLLFYSVGIGQISSEVPQNLSASRPQDRQFILSSKKLLLSDSGFYLCAWRDLAGGPTSEQFFGPGTRLTVL.

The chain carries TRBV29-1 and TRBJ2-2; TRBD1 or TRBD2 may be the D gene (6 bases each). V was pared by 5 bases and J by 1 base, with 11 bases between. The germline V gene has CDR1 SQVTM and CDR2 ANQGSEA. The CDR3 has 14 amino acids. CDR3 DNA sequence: TGCAGCGTTACGGGGGCGGGGAACACCGGGGAGCTGTTTTTT. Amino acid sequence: CSVTGAGNTGELFF.

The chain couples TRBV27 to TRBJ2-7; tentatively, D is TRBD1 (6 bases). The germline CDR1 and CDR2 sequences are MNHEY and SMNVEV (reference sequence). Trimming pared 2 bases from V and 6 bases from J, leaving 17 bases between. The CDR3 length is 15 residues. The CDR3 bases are TGTGCCAGCAGTTTAACTAGGGGGAGCGGAGGCGAGCAGTACTTC. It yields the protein CASSLTRGSGGEQYF.